The sequence of this T cell receptor (beta chain) was determined in a study of cytomegalovirus exposure and HLA in healthy donors. Trimming left V 5 bases short and J 3 bases short, with 17 bases between. This CDR3 has 15 residues. CDR1 is MNHEY, CDR2 SVGAGI, per germline. TCRdb's table, derived via immunoSEQ multiplex PCR, lists solely in-frame clones and lacks some. The table has over 200,000 clones, roughly 84% seen once. This chain links TRBV6-5 with TRBJ2-7; D is perhaps TRBD1 (5 bases). This receptor was obtained from a woman between 18 and 29 years old in good health and CMV-seropositive. Sequenced input: PBMCs. The CDR3 nucleotides are TGTGCCAGCAGTATCGGGCAGGGTGTTCACTACGAGCAGTACTTC. Residues: CASSIGQGVHYEQYF.